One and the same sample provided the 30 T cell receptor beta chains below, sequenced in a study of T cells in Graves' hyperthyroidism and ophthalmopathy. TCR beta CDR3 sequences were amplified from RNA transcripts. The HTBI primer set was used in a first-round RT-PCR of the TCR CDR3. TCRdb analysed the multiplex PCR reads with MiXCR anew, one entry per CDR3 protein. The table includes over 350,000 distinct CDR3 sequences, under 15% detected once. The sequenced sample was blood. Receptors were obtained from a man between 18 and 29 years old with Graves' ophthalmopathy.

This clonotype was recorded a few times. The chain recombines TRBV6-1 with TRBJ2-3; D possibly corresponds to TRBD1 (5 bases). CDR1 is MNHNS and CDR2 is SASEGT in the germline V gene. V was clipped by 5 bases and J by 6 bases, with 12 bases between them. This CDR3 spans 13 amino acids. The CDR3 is CASSPRAFDTQYF. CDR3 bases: TGTGCCAGCAGTCCCAGGGCTTTCGATACGCAGTATTTT.

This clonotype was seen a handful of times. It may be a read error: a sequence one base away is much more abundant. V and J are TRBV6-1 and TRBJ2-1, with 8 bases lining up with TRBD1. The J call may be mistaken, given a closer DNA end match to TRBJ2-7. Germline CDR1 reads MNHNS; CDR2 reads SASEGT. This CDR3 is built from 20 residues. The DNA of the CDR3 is TGTGCCAGCAGACGAAACGCAGGGGGCGCCTCCCAGGACGGATCTAATGAGCAGTACTTC. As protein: CASRRNAGGASQDGSNEQYF.

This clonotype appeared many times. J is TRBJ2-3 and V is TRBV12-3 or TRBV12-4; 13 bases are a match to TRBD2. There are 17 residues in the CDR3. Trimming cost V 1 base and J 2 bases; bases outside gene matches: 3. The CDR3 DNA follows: TGTGCCAGCAGTTTAGGACTAGCGGGGGGTTCCACAGATACGCAGTATTTT. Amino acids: CASSLGLAGGSTDTQYF.

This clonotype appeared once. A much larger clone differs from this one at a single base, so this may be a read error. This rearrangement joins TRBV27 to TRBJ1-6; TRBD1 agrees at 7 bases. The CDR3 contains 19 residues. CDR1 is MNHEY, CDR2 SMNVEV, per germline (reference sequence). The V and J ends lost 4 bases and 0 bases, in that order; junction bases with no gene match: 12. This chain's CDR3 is CASSSRIEAGGSYNSPLHF. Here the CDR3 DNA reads TGTGCCAGCAGTTCCCGAATCGAGGCAGGGGGCTCCTATAATTCACCCCTCCACTTT.

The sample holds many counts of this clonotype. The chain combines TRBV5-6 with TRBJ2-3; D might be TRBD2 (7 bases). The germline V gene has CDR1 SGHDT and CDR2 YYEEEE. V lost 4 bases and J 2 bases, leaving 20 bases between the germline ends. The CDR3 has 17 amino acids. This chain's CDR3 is CASSLGGREFPTDTQYF. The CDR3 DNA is TGTGCCAGCAGCCTGGGGGGGCGGGAGTTCCCCACAGATACGCAGTATTTT.

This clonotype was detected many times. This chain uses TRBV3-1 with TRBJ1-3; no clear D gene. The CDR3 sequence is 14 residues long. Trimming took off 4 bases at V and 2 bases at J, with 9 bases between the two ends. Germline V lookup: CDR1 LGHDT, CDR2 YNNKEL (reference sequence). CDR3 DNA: TGTGCCAGCAGCCTCCGGGAGACTGGAAACACCATATATTTT. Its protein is CASSLRETGNTIYF.

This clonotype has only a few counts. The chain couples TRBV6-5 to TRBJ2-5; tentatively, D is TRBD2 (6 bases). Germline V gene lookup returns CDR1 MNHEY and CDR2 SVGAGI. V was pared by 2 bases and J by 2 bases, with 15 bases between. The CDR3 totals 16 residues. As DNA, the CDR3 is TGTGCCAGCAGTTACGTCCCGACTAGACAACAAGAGACCCAGTACTTC. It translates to CASSYVPTRQQETQYF.

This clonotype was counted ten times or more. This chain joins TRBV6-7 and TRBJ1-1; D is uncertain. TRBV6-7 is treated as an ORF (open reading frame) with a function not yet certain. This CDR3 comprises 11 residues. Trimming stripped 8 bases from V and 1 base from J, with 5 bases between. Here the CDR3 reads CASGRNTEAFF. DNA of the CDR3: TGTGCCAGCGGGAGGAACACTGAAGCTTTCTTT.

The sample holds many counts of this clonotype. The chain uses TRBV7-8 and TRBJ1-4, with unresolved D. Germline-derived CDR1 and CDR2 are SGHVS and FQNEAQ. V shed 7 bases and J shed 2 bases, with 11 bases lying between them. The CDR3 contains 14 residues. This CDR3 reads CASTPGWTNEKLFF. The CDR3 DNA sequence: TGTGCCAGCACCCCAGGATGGACTAATGAAAAACTGTTTTTT. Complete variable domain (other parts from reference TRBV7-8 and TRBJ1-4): GAGVSQSPRYKVAKRGQDVALRCDPISGHVSLFWYQQALGQGPEFLTYFQNEAQLDKSGLPSDRFFAERPEGSVSTLKIQRTQQEDSAVYLCASTPGWTNEKLFFGSGTQLSVL.

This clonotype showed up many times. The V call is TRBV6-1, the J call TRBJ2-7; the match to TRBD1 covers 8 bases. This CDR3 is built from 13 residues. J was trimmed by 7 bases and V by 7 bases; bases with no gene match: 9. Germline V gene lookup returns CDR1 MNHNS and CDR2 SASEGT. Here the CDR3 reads CASTGSGGREQYF. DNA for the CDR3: TGTGCCAGCACTGGGTCAGGGGGCCGGGAGCAGTACTTC.

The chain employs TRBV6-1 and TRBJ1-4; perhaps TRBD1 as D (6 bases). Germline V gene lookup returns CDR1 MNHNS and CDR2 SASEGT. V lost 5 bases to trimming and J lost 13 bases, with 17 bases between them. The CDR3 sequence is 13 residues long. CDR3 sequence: CASSNRRGEGLFF. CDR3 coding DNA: TGTGCCAGCAGTAACAGGAGGGGGGAAGGACTGTTTTTT.

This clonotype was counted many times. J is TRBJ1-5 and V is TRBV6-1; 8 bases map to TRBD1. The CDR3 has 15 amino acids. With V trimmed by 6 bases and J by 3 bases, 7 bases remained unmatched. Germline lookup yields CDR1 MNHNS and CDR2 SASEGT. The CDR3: CASRHGQGVNQPQHF. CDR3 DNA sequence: TGTGCCAGCAGGCACGGACAGGGTGTCAATCAGCCCCAGCATTTT.

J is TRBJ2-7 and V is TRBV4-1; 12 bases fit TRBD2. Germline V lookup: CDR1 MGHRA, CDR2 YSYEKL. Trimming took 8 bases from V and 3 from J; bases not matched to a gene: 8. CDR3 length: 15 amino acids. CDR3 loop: CASGLAGGPNYEQYF. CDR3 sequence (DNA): TGCGCCAGCGGGCTAGCGGGAGGGCCGAACTACGAGCAGTACTTC.

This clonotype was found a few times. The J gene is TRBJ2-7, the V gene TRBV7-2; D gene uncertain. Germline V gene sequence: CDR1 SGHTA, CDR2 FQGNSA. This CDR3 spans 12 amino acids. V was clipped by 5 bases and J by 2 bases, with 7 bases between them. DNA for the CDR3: TGTGCCAGCAGCCCTACCACCTACGAGCAGTACTTC. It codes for CASSPTTYEQYF.

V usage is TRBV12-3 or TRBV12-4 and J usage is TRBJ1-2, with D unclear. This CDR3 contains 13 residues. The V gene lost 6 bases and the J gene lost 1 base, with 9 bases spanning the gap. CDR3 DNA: TGTGCCAGCAGACCCCAGGTTAACTATGGCTACACCTTC. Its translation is CASRPQVNYGYTF.

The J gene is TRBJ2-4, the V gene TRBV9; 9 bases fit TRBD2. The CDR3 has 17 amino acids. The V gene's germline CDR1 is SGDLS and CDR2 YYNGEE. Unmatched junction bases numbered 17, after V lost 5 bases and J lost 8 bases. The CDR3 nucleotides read TGTGCCAGCAGTCTGGGGAGGCTAGCGGGAAGAGGGGACATTCAGTACTTC. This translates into CASSLGRLAGRGDIQYF.

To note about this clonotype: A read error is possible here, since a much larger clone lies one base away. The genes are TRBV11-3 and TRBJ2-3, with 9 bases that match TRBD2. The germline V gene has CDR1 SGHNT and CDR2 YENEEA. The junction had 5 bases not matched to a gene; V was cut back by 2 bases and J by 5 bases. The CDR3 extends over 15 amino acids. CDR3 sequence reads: CASSLRGGARDTQYF. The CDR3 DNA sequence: TGTGCCAGCAGCTTACGCGGGGGGGCCAGAGATACGCAGTATTTT.

Here the CDR3 reads CSAGPSYGYTF. Here the CDR3 DNA reads TGCAGTGCCGGGCCATCCTATGGCTACACCTTC. J is TRBJ1-2 and V is TRBV20-1; D is unresolved. Germline V gene sequence: CDR1 DFQATT, CDR2 SNEGSKA (reference sequence). Trimming took 6 bases from V and 4 from J, leaving 9 bases between them. The CDR3 loop spans 11 amino acids.

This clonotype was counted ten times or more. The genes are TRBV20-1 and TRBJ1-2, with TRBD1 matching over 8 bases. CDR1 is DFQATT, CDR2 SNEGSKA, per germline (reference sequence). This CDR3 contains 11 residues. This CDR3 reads CRPQGAWGYTF. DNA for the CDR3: TGCAGACCCCAGGGGGCCTGGGGCTACACCTTC.

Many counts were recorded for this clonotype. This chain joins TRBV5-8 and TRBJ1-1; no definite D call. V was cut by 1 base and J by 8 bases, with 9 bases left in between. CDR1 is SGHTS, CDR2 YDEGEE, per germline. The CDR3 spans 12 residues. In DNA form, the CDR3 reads TGTGCCAGCAGCTTGAGTTTCAGGGAAGCTTTCTTT. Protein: CASSLSFREAFF.

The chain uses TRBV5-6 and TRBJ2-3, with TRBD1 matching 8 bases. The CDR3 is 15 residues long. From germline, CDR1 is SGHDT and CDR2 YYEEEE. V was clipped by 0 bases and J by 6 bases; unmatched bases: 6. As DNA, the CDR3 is TGTGCCAGCAGCTTGGTGGCAGGGGGCAGGGATACGCAGTATTTT. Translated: CASSLVAGGRDTQYF. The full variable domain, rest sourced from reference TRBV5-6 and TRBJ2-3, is DAGVTQSPTHLIKTRGQQVTLRCSPKSGHDTVSWYQQALGQGPQFIFQYYEEEERQRGNFPDRFSGHQFPNYSSELNVNALLLGDSALYLCASSLVAGGRDTQYFGPGTRLTVL.

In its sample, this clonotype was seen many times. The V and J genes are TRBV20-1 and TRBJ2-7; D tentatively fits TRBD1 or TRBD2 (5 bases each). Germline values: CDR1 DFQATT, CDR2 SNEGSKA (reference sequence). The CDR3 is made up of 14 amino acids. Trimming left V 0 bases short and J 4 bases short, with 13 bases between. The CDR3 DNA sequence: TGCAGTGCTAGAGATCGGGACGGACTTTACGAGCAGTACTTC. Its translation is CSARDRDGLYEQYF.

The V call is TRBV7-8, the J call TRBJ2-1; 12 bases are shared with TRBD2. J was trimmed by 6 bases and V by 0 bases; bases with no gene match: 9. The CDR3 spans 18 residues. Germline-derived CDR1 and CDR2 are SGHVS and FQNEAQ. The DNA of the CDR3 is TGTGCCAGCAGCTTAGCTTACCTAGCGGGAGGGGCCGGCAATGAGCAGTTCTTC. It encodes CASSLAYLAGGAGNEQFF.

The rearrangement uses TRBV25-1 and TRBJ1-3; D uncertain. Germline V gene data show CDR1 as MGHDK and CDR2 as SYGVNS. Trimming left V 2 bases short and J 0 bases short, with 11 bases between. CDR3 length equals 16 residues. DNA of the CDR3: TGTGCCAGCAGTGAAATGAACGGAAACTCTGGAAACACCATATATTTT. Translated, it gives CASSEMNGNSGNTIYF. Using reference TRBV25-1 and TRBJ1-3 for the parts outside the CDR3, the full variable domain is EADIYQTPRYLVIGTGKKITLECSQTMGHDKMYWYQQDPGMELHLIHYSYGVNSTEKGDLSSESTVSRIRTEHFPLTLESARPSHTSQYLCASSEMNGNSGNTIYFGEGSWLTVV.

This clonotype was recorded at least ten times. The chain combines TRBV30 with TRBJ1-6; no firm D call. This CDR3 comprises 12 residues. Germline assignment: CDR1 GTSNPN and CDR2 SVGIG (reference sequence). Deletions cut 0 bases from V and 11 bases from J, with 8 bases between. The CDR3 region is CAWSVPRTPLHF. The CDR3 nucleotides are TGTGCCTGGAGTGTACCTCGGACACCCCTCCACTTT.

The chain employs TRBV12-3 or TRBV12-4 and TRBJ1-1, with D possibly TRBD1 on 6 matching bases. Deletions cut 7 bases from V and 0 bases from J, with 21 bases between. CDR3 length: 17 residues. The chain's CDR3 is CASTEGGRRYMNTEAFF. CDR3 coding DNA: TGTGCCAGCACCGAGGGGGGGCGTCGGTATATGAACACTGAAGCTTTCTTT.

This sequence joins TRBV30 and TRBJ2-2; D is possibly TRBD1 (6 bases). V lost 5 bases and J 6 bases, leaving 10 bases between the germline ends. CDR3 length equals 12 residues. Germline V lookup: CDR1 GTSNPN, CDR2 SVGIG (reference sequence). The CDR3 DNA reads TGTGCCTGGGCCAGACAGGCCGGGGAGCTGTTTTTT. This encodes CAWARQAGELFF.

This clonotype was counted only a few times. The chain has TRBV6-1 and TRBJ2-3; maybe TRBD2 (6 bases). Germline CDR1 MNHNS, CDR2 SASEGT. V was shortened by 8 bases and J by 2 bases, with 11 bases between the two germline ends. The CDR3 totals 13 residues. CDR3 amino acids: CASRWDFTDTQYF. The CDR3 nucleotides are TGTGCCAGCCGTTGGGACTTCACAGATACGCAGTATTTT.

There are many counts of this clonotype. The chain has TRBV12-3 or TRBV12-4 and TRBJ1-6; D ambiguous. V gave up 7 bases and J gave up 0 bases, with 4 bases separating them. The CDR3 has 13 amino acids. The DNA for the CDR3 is TGTGCCAGCACCCCCTCCTATAATTCACCCCTCCACTTT. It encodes CASTPSYNSPLHF.

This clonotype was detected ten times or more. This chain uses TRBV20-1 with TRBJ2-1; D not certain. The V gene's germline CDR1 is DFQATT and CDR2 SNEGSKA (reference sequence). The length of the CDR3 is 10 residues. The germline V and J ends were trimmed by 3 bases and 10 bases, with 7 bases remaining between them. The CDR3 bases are TGCAGTGCTAGCTGGCCCGAGCAGTTCTTC. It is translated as CSASWPEQFF.